These T cell receptor beta chains were read from a single sample in a study of T cells in localized non-small cell lung cancer. Data came from immunoSEQ multiplex PCR; TCRdb stores just in-frame clones and leaves some out. The sample shows 34,000 or so clones, around 93% of them seen only once. Source: peripheral blood, taken before any cancer treatment. Receptors originate from a female donor older than 55 with stage I lung adenocarcinoma. Both conserved end residues are part of each CDR3. The order of the fields is D gene, J gene, clone size, V gene, CDR3 DNA, CDR3 protein. D genes are given only for firm matches. The listing skips clone size in some rows; elsewhere it reads once, few, many or a size class.

- TRBJ2-3 - TRBV7-3 TGTGCCAGCAGCTCTGGGAGGGGGCGCGAAGGCGCAGATACGCAGTATTTT CASSSGRGREGADTQYF
- TRBJ2-3 - TRBV5-1 TGCGCCAGCATGACAGGGACGGGGGCAGATACGCAGTATTTT CASMTGTGADTQYF
- TRBJ2-7 - TRBV6-5 TGTGCCAGCAGTCCCTCGGACGGATACGAGCAGTACTTC CASSPSDGYEQYF
- TRBJ1-2 - TRBV6-5 TGTGCCAGCAGTTACGGGTCAGGGATTGGCTATGGCTACACCTTC CASSYGSGIGYGYTF
TRBD2 TRBJ2-3 - TRBV5-5 TGTGCCAGCAGTCCCGGGACTAGCTTATCAGATACGCAGTATTTT CASSPGTSLSDTQYF
- TRBJ1-2 - TRBV10-3 TGTGCCATCAGTGGGACAAGTGGCTACACCTTC CAISGTSGYTF
- TRBJ1-1 - TRBV7-2 TGTGCCAGCAGCTCTTCGGGGGGAATCGACACTGAAGCTTTCTTT CASSSSGGIDTEAFF
- TRBJ2-7 - TRBV5-1 TGCGCCAGCAGCTGGGGACAAGTGTCGAGCTACGAGCAGTACTTC CASSWGQVSSYEQYF
TRBD1 TRBJ1-1 - TRBV5-1 TGCGCCAGCAGCTTTTCCAGGGGGGAGACTGAAGCTTTCTTT CASSFSRGETEAFF
- TRBJ1-5 - TRBV7-2 TGTGCCAGCAGATCAGACCTCCTGAGCCAGCCCCAGCATTTT CASRSDLLSQPQHF
TRBD2 TRBJ2-3 - TRBV5-1 TGCGCCAGCAGCGGAGGCCCCCTTCTAGCGGACACCACAGATACGCAGTATTTT CASSGGPLLADTTDTQYF
TRBD1 TRBJ1-5 - TRBV6-5 TGTGCCAGCAGACCCGGACAGGTGAATCAGCCCCAGCATTTT CASRPGQVNQPQHF
- TRBJ1-4 - TRBV7-9 TGTGCCAGCACCCTAGGGTCCGCGAGCGGGGAAAAACTGTTTTTT CASTLGSASGEKLFF
- TRBJ2-1 - TRBV6-5 TGTGCCAGCAGTTACTCGATGGAAGGGAGCAATGAGCAGTTCTTC CASSYSMEGSNEQFF
- TRBJ1-1 - TRBV4-3 TGCGCCAGCAGCCAAGTTGAAGGGTCGGGAACTGAAGCTTTCTTT CASSQVEGSGTEAFF
- TRBJ1-5 few TRBV28 TGTGCCAGCAGGGCGAATAGCAATCAGCCCCAGCATTTT CASRANSNQPQHF
- TRBJ1-5 - TRBV28 TGTGCCAGCAGTTTAGGGGGGCGCAATCAGCCCCAGCATTTT CASSLGGRNQPQHF
TRBD2 TRBJ2-3 - TRBV4-3 TGCGCCAGCAGCCAAGATAGAGCTAGCGGGGGGGAAGTAGATACGCAGTATTTT CASSQDRASGGEVDTQYF
TRBD2 TRBJ2-5 - TRBV5-8 TGTGCCAGCAGCTCTCGGGGGGGGATCCAAGAGACCCAGTACTTC CASSSRGGIQETQYF
- TRBJ1-5 - TRBV9 TGTGCCAGCGCAGTCAGGTATAGCAATCAGCCCCAGCATTTT CASAVRYSNQPQHF
- TRBJ2-2 - TRBV9 TGTGCCAGCAGAGACGATACCGGGGAGCTGTTTTTT CASRDDTGELFF
- TRBJ2-5 once TRBV29-1 TGCAGCGTTGTTCTAGCTGGGAAGGAGACCCAGTACTTC CSVVLAGKETQYF
- TRBJ1-1 - TRBV29-1 TGCAGCGTTGTTAGGGGGATGACTGAAGCTTTCTTT CSVVRGMTEAFF
- TRBJ1-3 - TRBV7-3 TGTGCCAGCAGCTTATTTCACAACTCTGGAAACACCATATATTTT CASSLFHNSGNTIYF
- TRBJ2-5 few TRBV19 TGTGCCAGTAGTATAGGAGCTGGTTATAAAGAGACCCAGTACTTC CASSIGAGYKETQYF
TRBD1 TRBJ2-3 - TRBV10-1 TGCGCCAGCAGCCCCGGGACAGGGGGAGGAGATACGCAGTATTTT CASSPGTGGGDTQYF
- TRBJ1-3 - TRBV6-5 TGTGCCAGCAGTTACTCGGGCTACTCTGGAAACACCATATATTTT CASSYSGYSGNTIYF
- TRBJ2-1 once TRBV25-1 TGTGCCAGCAGACACCCGAGCTCCTACAATGAGCAGTTCTTC CASRHPSSYNEQFF
- TRBJ2-2 - TRBV19 TGTGCCAGTAGTCCCGACACTTACACCGGGGAGCTGTTTTTT CASSPDTYTGELFF
TRBD2 TRBJ2-5 - TRBV2 TGTGCCAGCAGTGAAAAGGCGGGAGTAGAGACCCAGTACTTC CASSEKAGVETQYF
- TRBJ2-1 - TRBV4-3 TGCGCCAGCAGCCAATCCCGACTAGGAGGTGTGAATGAGCAGTTCTTC CASSQSRLGGVNEQFF
TRBD1 TRBJ1-2 - TRBV5-1 TGCGCCAGCAGCTATGGACGACAGGGAAACTATGGCTACACCTTC CASSYGRQGNYGYTF
- TRBJ1-2 - TRBV5-1 TGCGCCAGCAGCCCAACCCGGGACACCTATGGCTACACCTTC CASSPTRDTYGYTF
TRBD2 TRBJ2-2 - TRBV19 TGTGCCAGTAGTGGGGGATATAGCGGGAGGCCGTCGACCGGGGAGCTGTTTTTT CASSGGYSGRPSTGELFF
- TRBJ1-5 - TRBV4-3 TGCGCCAGCAGCCAAGAGTGGGGCAATCAGCCCCAGCATTTT CASSQEWGNQPQHF
- TRBJ1-1 - TRBV19 TGTGCCAGTAGTATTCGAACAGGAGGGGCAGGAGCTTTCTTT CASSIRTGGAGAFF
- TRBJ1-5 - TRBV15 TGTGCCACCAGCAGAGATAGGGGGAGGGACAATCAGCCCCAGCATTTT CATSRDRGRDNQPQHF
- TRBJ2-3 - TRBV7-2 TGTGCCAGCAGCTTGCGAGTAGCACCAGATACGCAGTATTTT CASSLRVAPDTQYF
- TRBJ1-2 once TRBV28 TGTGCCAGCCACCGTAACTATGGCTACACCTTC CASHRNYGYTF
- TRBJ2-1 - TRBV4-1 TGCGCCAGCAGCTCGGGAATAGCTCAGAGAGGAGAGCAGTTCTTC CASSSGIAQRGEQFF
- TRBJ1-1 - TRBV6-1 TGTGCCAGCACCTTACAGGTATTGAACACTGAAGCTTTCTTT CASTLQVLNTEAFF
- TRBJ2-3 - TRBV9 TGTGCCAGCAGCGTACAAGAAACAGATACGCAGTATTTT CASSVQETDTQYF
TRBD2 TRBJ2-5 - TRBV9 TGTGCCAGCAGCGTAGTGGGCGGGAGGGAAGAGACCCAGTACTTC CASSVVGGREETQYF
- TRBJ1-2 few TRBV28 TGTGCCAGCACCGGGACATCGAGGGGCTACACCTTC CASTGTSRGYTF
- TRBJ1-1 - TRBV29-1 TGCAGCACGGGAGAGGGGGTGGCTGAAGCTTTCTTT CSTGEGVAEAFF
- TRBJ2-7 - TRBV5-6 TGTGCCAGCAGCTTGGATCGACGGGAAAAGCAGTACTTC CASSLDRREKQYF
- TRBJ2-3 - TRBV28 TGTGCCAGCAGTTTAGGAAGTGAAGATACGCAGTATTTT CASSLGSEDTQYF
TRBD1 TRBJ1-1 - TRBV5-1 TGCGCCAGCAACACAGGGGAGGGAAGGAACACTGAAGCTTTCTTT CASNTGEGRNTEAFF
- TRBJ2-7 - TRBV21-1 TGTGCCAGCAGCATCCTAGTCCACTGGACTCCCCCGGGAGTTTACGAGCAGTACTTC CASSILVHWTPPGVYEQYF
- TRBJ2-3 - TRBV7-6 TGTGCCAGCAGCTCCACGTCAAATACGCAGTATTTT CASSSTSNTQYF
- TRBJ1-1 - TRBV6-5 TGTGCCAGCAGTTACCTAGGGGGAACTGAAGCTTTCTTT CASSYLGGTEAFF
- TRBJ1-1 - TRBV7-2 TGTGCCAGCAGCTTCGGGGGGAACACTGAAGCTTTCTTT CASSFGGNTEAFF
- TRBJ2-3 - TRBV20-1 TGCAGTGCTAGAGATCGAAATACGCAGTATTTT CSARDRNTQYF
- TRBJ1-2 - TRBV5-4 TGTGCTTCCTCTCGGGGATCAGGGAAAAGCTATGGCTACACCTTC CASSRGSGKSYGYTF
TRBD2 TRBJ2-1 - TRBV12-5 TGTGCTAGTGGTCAAATAGCGGGAGTGGGATACAATGAGCAGTTCTTC CASGQIAGVGYNEQFF
TRBD1 TRBJ1-1 - TRBV5-6 TGTGCCAGCACCCCCCTCAGGGGGCTAAGTACTGAAGCTTTCTTT CASTPLRGLSTEAFF